Listed below are T cell receptor beta chains from one sample, sequenced in a study of shared clonotypes between healthy human individuals. Sequencing was performed with immunoSEQ multiplex PCR; in TCRdb, only in-frame clones are kept and a portion is missing. Here the sample spans about 2,200,000 clones, about 92% being singletons. The source material was naive CD8+ T cells from PBMCs. These receptors were collected from a man younger than 35 in good health. Some clones in this sample may be carry-over from other donors' samples. Each CDR3 is given with its conserved first and last residue. The order of the fields is V gene, J gene, clone size, D gene, CDR3 DNA, CDR3 protein. The D gene is left open where the match is weak. For some rows the clone size is stated as once, few or many, or as a class when expanded; others skip it.

TRBV6-5	TRBJ1-3	-	TRBD1	TGTGCCAGCAGTTGGGACAGTCGCTCTGGAAACACCATATATTTT	CASSWDSRSGNTIYF
TRBV27	TRBJ2-1	-	TRBD2	TGTGCCAGCGGACCTTTAAGCGGGAGGGGGACCTACAATGAGCAGTTCTTC	CASGPLSGRGTYNEQFF
TRBV15	TRBJ2-3	-	-	TGTGCCACCAGCAGAGCTCAGGGCACAGATACGCAGTATTTT	CATSRAQGTDTQYF
TRBV5-1	TRBJ1-1	-	-	TGCGCCAGCAGCTTGTTAGTAGACACTGAAGCTTTCTTT	CASSLLVDTEAFF
TRBV7-2	TRBJ2-2	-	-	TGTGCCAGCAGCTCCCCCAGGGACACCGGGGAGCTGTTTTTT	CASSSPRDTGELFF
TRBV9	TRBJ2-1	few	-	TGTGCCAGCAGCGAGAACAATGAGCAGTTCTTC	CASSENNEQFF
TRBV2	TRBJ1-1	-	-	TGTGCCAGCAGTGCCGGCAGGGGTCTCATGAACACTGAAGCTTTCTTT	CASSAGRGLMNTEAFF
TRBV10-3	TRBJ2-2	-	TRBD1	TGTGCCATCAGTGAGCCCTACAGGGGGGACACCGGGGAGCTGTTTTTT	CAISEPYRGDTGELFF
TRBV6-1	TRBJ2-7	-	-	TGTGCCAGCTTAATGTCCTACGAGCAGTACTTC	CASLMSYEQYF
TRBV19	TRBJ2-2	-	-	TGTGCCAGTATGGGCCGGGGCAGCGGGGAGCTGTTTTTT	CASMGRGSGELFF